This T cell receptor beta chain appears in the sequencing data of a study of shared clonotypes between healthy human individuals. The CDR3 is 14 residues long. V was clipped by 2 bases and J by 4 bases, with 12 bases between them. CDR1 is MNHNY and CDR2 is SVGAGI in the germline V gene (reference sequence). Unsorted samples drew genomic DNA from roughly 96 million PBMCs. Study results and caveats: In having few donors, the study represented limited genetic and exposure-history diversity.

About this clone itself: Its antigen remains unidentified.

The assay was run at deep level. The protocol was immunoSEQ multiplex PCR, while the TCRdb copy is restricted to in-frame clones and leaves out a portion. Of 400,000 to 500,000 clones detected, 79% appear once; the ten largest clones hold roughly 12%. This sequence originates from a middle-aged woman in good health. Some clones in this sample may be carry-over from other donors' samples. The sequenced sample consisted of PBMCs. The chain employs TRBV6-6 and TRBJ2-7; the D gene is possibly TRBD1 (6 bases). The CDR3 DNA reads TGTGCCAGCAGTTACCTCGGGACAACTTACGAGCAGTACTTC. Translation: CASSYLGTTYEQYF.